This T cell receptor beta chain is drawn from a study of CD8+ T cells in alopecia areata. Notes on the study in general: Lesional scalp displayed greater clonality than normal scalp, most notably in alopecia totalis/universalis. In scalp samples, resident alphabeta T cells of normal skin are also sequenced.

Investigators isolated RNA and reverse transcribed it into cDNA to act as the sequencing template. Only in-frame clones appear in the TCRdb table, and some are missing; sequencing was by immunoSEQ multiplex PCR. The sample presents approximately 1,600 clones, none singletons. Sample share makes this clone medium-sized. Its antigen is as yet unknown. Genes and germline are mouse. Different DNA sequences within this sample yield the same CDR3. Sequenced sample: skin. This clonotype was sampled from a C3H/HeJ mouse with alopecia areata. The strain's MHC haplotype is H2-k.

This CDR3 is CASSNRGYEQYF. The CDR3 bases that were read are TGTGCCAGCAGCAACAGGGGCTAT. The V gene is TRBV5, the J gene TRBJ2-7; 7 nucleotides agree with TRBD1. The read stops 4 residues short of the end of the CDR3; the missing end is completed from the germline J gene. After removal of 5 bases from V and 3 bases from J, the junction contained 1 base not matched to a gene. The length of the CDR3 is 12 residues. CDR1 and CDR2 (germline): LGHNA, YNLKQL (reference sequence).